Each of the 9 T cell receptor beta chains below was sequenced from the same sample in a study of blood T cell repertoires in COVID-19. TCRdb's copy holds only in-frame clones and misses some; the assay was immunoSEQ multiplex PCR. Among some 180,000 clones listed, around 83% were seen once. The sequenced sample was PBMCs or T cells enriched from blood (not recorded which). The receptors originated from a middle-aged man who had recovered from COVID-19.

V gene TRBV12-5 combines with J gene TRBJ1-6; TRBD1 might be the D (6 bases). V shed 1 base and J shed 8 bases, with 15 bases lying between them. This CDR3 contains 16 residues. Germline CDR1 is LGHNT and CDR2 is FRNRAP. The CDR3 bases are TGTGCTAGTGGTTTGGCACCGGGGGGGGCGGATTCACCCCTCCACTTT. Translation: CASGLAPGGADSPLHF.

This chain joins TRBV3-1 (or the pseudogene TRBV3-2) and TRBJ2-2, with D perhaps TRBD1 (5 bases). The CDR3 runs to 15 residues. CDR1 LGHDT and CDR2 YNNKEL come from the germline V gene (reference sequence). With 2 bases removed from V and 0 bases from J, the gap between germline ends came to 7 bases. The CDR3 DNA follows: TGTGCCAGCAGCCAACCGACAGCGAACACCGGGGAGCTGTTTTTT. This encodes CASSQPTANTGELFF.

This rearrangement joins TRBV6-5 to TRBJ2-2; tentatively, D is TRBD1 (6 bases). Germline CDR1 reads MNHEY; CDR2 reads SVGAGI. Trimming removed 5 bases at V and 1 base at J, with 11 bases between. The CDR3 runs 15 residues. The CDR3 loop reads CASSPLQGNTGELFF. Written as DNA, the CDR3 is TGTGCCAGCAGTCCTTTACAGGGGAACACCGGGGAGCTGTTTTTT.

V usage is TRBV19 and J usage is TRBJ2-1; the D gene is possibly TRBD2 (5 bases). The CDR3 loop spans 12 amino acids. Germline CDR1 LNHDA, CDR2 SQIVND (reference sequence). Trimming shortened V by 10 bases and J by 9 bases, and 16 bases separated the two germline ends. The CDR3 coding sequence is TGTGCCACCAAAAGGGATAGCGCTGAGCAGTTCTTC. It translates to CATKRDSAEQFF.

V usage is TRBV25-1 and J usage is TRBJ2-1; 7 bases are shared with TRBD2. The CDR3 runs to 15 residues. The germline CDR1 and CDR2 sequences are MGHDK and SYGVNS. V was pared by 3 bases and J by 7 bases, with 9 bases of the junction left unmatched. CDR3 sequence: CASSDISTGGNEQFF. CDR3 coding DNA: TGTGCCAGCAGTGATATTTCAACCGGGGGGAATGAGCAGTTCTTC.

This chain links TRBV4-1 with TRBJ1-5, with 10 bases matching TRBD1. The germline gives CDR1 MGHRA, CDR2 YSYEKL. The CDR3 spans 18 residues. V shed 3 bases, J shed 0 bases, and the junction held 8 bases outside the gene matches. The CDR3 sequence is CASSQTGTGVPSNQPQHF. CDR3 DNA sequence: TGCGCCAGCAGCCAGACCGGGACAGGGGTTCCTAGCAATCAGCCCCAGCATTTT.

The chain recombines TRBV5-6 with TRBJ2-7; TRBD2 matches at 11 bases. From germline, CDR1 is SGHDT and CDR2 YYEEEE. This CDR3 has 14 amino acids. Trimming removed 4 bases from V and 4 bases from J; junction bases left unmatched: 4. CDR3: CASSDGTSGYEQYF. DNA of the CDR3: TGTGCCAGCAGCGACGGGACTAGCGGTTACGAGCAGTACTTC.

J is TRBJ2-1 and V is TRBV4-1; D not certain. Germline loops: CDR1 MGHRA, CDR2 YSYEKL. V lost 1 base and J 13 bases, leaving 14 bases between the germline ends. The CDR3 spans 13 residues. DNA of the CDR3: TGCGCCAGCAGCCAAGTTCGTACGATGACTCAGTTCTTC. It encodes CASSQVRTMTQFF.

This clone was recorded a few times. CDR3 DNA: TGTGCCAGCAGCGCCGGGACTATTCCCTCGCGGGACGAGCAGTACTTC. Protein: CASSAGTIPSRDEQYF. V usage is TRBV11-2 and J usage is TRBJ2-7; 7 bases fit TRBD2. Germline CDR1 reads SGHAT; CDR2 reads FQNNGV. The CDR3 totals 16 residues. The J segment lost 5 bases and the V segment lost 5 bases, leaving 15 bases of the junction unmatched.